Below are 22 T cell receptor beta chains sequenced from a single sample in a study of long-term antiretroviral therapy in people with HIV. Survey-level resolution applied to immunoSEQ assay v3.0. Sequencing was performed with immunoSEQ multiplex PCR; in TCRdb, only in-frame clones are kept and a portion is missing. The profile shows about 26,000 clones, more than 75% of them singletons. The sequences come from unsorted PBMCs, collected 4.7 to 5 years after starting antiretroviral therapy. The receptors stem from a middle-aged man with HIV.

V usage is TRBV5-1 and J usage is TRBJ1-1; D not certain. Looked up from germline, CDR1 is SGHRS and CDR2 is YFSETQ. This CDR3 is built from 13 residues. The V gene lost 0 bases and the J gene lost 3 bases, with 6 bases spanning the gap. The CDR3 spells CASSLGPDTEAFF. The CDR3 bases are TGCGCCAGCAGCTTGGGGCCCGACACTGAAGCTTTCTTT.

The chain combines TRBV19 with TRBJ2-5; TRBD1 matches at 7 bases. CDR3 size: 18 residues. Germline V gives CDR1 LNHDA, CDR2 SQIVND (reference sequence). The trim removed 3 bases at V and 7 bases at J, leaving 20 bases unmatched. In nucleotides, the CDR3 is TGTGCCAGTAGTATTGCCCCTGGAACAGGGGTGGGCCACGGGACCCAGTACTTC. It specifies CASSIAPGTGVGHGTQYF.

The gene calls are TRBV6-1 and TRBJ1-5, with D unclear. V lost 10 bases to trimming and J lost 2 bases, with 6 bases between them. The CDR3 covers 11 residues. CDR1 and CDR2 from the germline V gene are MNHNS and SASEGT. CDR3 DNA: TGTGCCACGGGCGGCAATCAGCCCCAGCATTTT. Protein: CATGGNQPQHF.

The chain combines TRBV6-5 with TRBJ2-1; no definite D call. With 8 bases removed from V and 2 bases from J, the gap between germline ends came to 4 bases. This CDR3 region has 11 residues. Germline CDR1 and CDR2: MNHEY and SVGAGI. CDR3 nucleotide sequence: TGTGCCAGCCGAACCTACAATGAGCAGTTCTTC. It codes for CASRTYNEQFF.

The chain combines TRBV27 with TRBJ2-7, with D perhaps given as TRBD1 or TRBD2 (5 bases each). This CDR3 contains 11 residues. Trimming stripped 8 bases from V and 6 bases from J, with 11 bases between. CDR1 MNHEY and CDR2 SMNVEV come from the germline V gene (reference sequence). The CDR3 DNA reads as TGTGCCAGCTCTGAGGGACGCGAGCAGTACTTC. Protein sequence: CASSEGREQYF.

The chain has TRBV19 and TRBJ1-2; D is uncertain. The CDR3 sequence is 15 residues long. Trimming took 7 bases from V and 4 from J, leaving 19 bases between them. In germline, CDR1 is LNHDA, CDR2 SQIVND (reference sequence). The CDR3 here is CASNSLDGVFYGYTF. The CDR3 DNA is TGTGCCAGTAATTCTTTGGACGGGGTATTCTATGGCTACACCTTC.

The V and J genes are TRBV13 and TRBJ1-6; tentatively, D is TRBD1 (5 bases). Trimming took 5 bases from V and 14 from J, leaving 13 bases between them. The CDR3 is made up of 12 amino acids. CDR1 and CDR2 (germline): PRHDT, FYEKMQ (reference sequence). The CDR3 region is CASSRKGEALHF. The CDR3 DNA reads TGTGCCAGCAGCCGTAAAGGGGAGGCCCTCCACTTT.

This rearrangement joins TRBV5-4 to TRBJ2-3, with D possibly being TRBD1 (6 bases). The V gene lost 5 bases and the J gene lost 2 bases, with 9 bases spanning the gap. Germline lookup yields CDR1 SGHNT and CDR2 YYREEE (reference sequence). The CDR3 loop spans 13 amino acids. CDR3 sequence: CASSRTDTDTQYF. CDR3 nucleotides: TGTGCCAGCAGTCGGACAGACACAGATACGCAGTATTTT.

This clone was detected a few times. This rearrangement joins TRBV7-2 to TRBJ2-4; 7 bases are a match to TRBD2. The germline gives CDR1 SGHTA, CDR2 FQGNSA. Unmatched junction bases numbered 5, after V lost 3 bases and J lost 0 bases. This CDR3 has 16 residues. The CDR3 nucleotides read TGTGCCAGCAGCTTGGAACTAGCGTTAGCCAAAAACATTCAGTACTTC. Protein: CASSLELALAKNIQYF.

The V and J genes are TRBV19 and TRBJ1-5; 10 bases align to TRBD1. The length of the CDR3 is 15 residues. V shed 5 bases and J 6 bases; nucleotides not matched to a gene: 7. Germline lookup yields CDR1 LNHDA and CDR2 SQIVND (reference sequence). This CDR3 is CASSGLGTGAQPQHF. For the CDR3, the DNA is TGTGCCAGTAGTGGTCTGGGGACAGGGGCTCAGCCCCAGCATTTT. Together with reference TRBV19 and TRBJ1-5, the CDR3 gives the full variable domain: DGGITQSPKYLFRKEGQNVTLSCEQNLNHDAMYWYRQDPGQGLRLIYYSQIVNDFQKGDIAEGYSVSREKKESFPLTVTSAQKNPTAFYLCASSGLGTGAQPQHFGDGTRLSIL.

The chain carries TRBV6-5 and TRBJ1-2; 7 nucleotides agree with TRBD1. CDR3 length: 14 amino acids. V shed 6 bases and J 2 bases; nucleotides not matched to a gene: 6. The germline gives CDR1 MNHEY, CDR2 SVGAGI. Written as DNA, the CDR3 is TGTGCCAGCAGGGAGGGGGCCAGCAACTATGGCTACACCTTC. It is translated as CASREGASNYGYTF.

The chain uses TRBV27 and TRBJ1-3; possibly TRBD1 for D (5 bases). CDR3 size: 15 residues. Germline V gene data show CDR1 as MNHEY and CDR2 as SMNVEV (reference sequence). The V and J ends lost 4 bases and 2 bases respectively, with 12 bases between them. The DNA of the CDR3 is TGTGCCAGCAGTTCGGCCCCAGGGCCTGGAAACACCATATATTTT. The encoded protein is CASSSAPGPGNTIYF.

This clone has just one count. The V gene is TRBV6-6, the J gene TRBJ1-6, with 7 bases that match TRBD1. V gave up 5 bases and J gave up 7 bases; unmatched junction bases: 5. The CDR3 sequence is 14 residues long. Germline lookup yields CDR1 MNHNY and CDR2 SVGAGI (reference sequence). The CDR3: CASSGQVDNSPLHF. The CDR3 DNA is TGTGCCAGCAGTGGACAGGTCGACAATTCACCCCTCCACTTT.

The chain is built from TRBV27 and TRBJ1-6; TRBD1 agrees at 8 bases. The V gene end was trimmed by 5 bases and the J gene end by 10 bases; junction bases not matched to a gene: 4. CDR1 and CDR2 (germline): MNHEY, SMNVEV (reference sequence). CDR3 size: 13 residues. In nucleotides, the CDR3 is TGTGCCAGCAGTGAGCAGGGGGCCTCACCCCTCCACTTT. Its translation is CASSEQGASPLHF.

J is TRBJ2-5 and V is TRBV10-3; D is unclear. This CDR3 spans 13 amino acids. Germline loops: CDR1 ENHRY, CDR2 SYGVKD. V was shortened by 8 bases and J by 2 bases, with 12 bases between the two germline ends. The CDR3 nucleotides are TGTGCCATCGGACCTAGTCAGCAAGAGACCCAGTACTTC. As protein: CAIGPSQQETQYF.

This clone showed up just once. The CDR3 coding sequence is TGTGCCAGCAGCGTGGACAGGGTGGTTGAAAAACTGTTTTTT. Protein sequence: CASSVDRVVEKLFF. The rearrangement joins TRBV7-2 to TRBJ1-4, with 8 bases aligning to TRBD1. The CDR3 runs to 14 residues. Germline V lookup: CDR1 SGHTA, CDR2 FQGNSA. V dropped 5 bases and J dropped 7; count of bases not matched to a gene: 6.

The sample holds one count of this clone. V and J are TRBV7-9 and TRBJ2-5; 7 bases fit TRBD1. There are 13 residues in the CDR3. V lost 5 bases, J lost 5 bases, and 5 bases stayed unmatched. Germline V gene data show CDR1 as SEHNR and CDR2 as FQNEAQ (reference sequence). CDR3 sequence: CASSRDRGETQYF. In DNA form, the CDR3 reads TGTGCCAGCAGCAGGGACAGAGGGGAGACCCAGTACTTC.

The CDR3 DNA is TGTGCCAGCAGCGAGACAGGGATAATGAAGGAAAAACTGTTTTTT. Translation: CASSETGIMKEKLFF. The chain recombines TRBV11-2 with TRBJ1-4, with 7 bases identical to TRBD1. The ends lost 5 bases at V and 8 bases at J; junction bases unmatched: 11. This CDR3 contains 15 residues. The germline V gene has CDR1 SGHAT and CDR2 FQNNGV.

V and J are TRBV11-3 and TRBJ1-3, with TRBD1 matching 10 bases. V gave up 5 bases and J gave up 4 bases; unmatched junction bases: 11. In germline, CDR1 is SGHNT, CDR2 YENEEA. CDR3 length: 17 amino acids. The CDR3 nucleotides are TGTGCCAGCAGCCCCGGGACAGGGGAATTTCGGGGAAACACCATATATTTT. Translation gives CASSPGTGEFRGNTIYF.

This clone has a single count. This chain connects TRBV6-5 to TRBJ1-6; D not resolved. This CDR3 contains 14 residues. The germline gives CDR1 MNHEY, CDR2 SVGAGI. V lost 4 bases to trimming and J lost 5 bases, with 9 bases between them. The CDR3 spells CASSSVADNSPLHF. The CDR3 nucleotides are TGTGCCAGCAGTTCCGTTGCGGATAATTCACCCCTCCACTTT.

This chain uses TRBV5-1 with TRBJ2-3; maybe TRBD2 (6 bases). CDR3 size: 15 residues. Trimming left V 0 bases short and J 2 bases short, with 10 bases between. Germline V gene sequence: CDR1 SGHRS, CDR2 YFSETQ. The CDR3 spells CASSLAGDYTDTQYF. CDR3 DNA: TGCGCCAGCAGCTTGGCGGGGGATTACACAGATACGCAGTATTTT.

This clone was observed a handful of times. The J gene is TRBJ1-6, the V gene TRBV9; possibly TRBD1 for D (6 bases). The V gene lost 3 bases and the J gene lost 8 bases, with 15 bases spanning the gap. CDR1 SGDLS and CDR2 YYNGEE come from the germline V gene. This CDR3 is 15 amino acids long. Here the CDR3 DNA reads TGTGCCAGCAGCGCCTCCGGGACATATTATTCACCCCTCCACTTT. Translation: CASSASGTYYSPLHF.